This T cell receptor (beta chain) comes out of a study of OX40 agonist ivuxolimab in advanced cancers. The repertoire was sequenced with immunoSEQ multiplex PCR; TCRdb's copy has only in-frame clones and lacks some. The table lists around 23,000 clones, roughly nine tenths of them singletons, with roughly 25% in the top ten. Germline V CDR1 and CDR2: ENHRY, SYGVKD. Trimming took off 7 bases at V and 5 bases at J, with 12 bases between the two ends. This CDR3 region has 13 residues. The J gene is TRBJ2-1, the V gene TRBV10-3, with a possible D match to TRBD2 (5 bases). Sequencing was performed on CD4+ or CD8+ T cells sorted from blood, taken in a trial of the OX40 agonist ivuxolimab. The TCR was taken from an adult with an advanced solid tumor such as melanoma, head and neck, liver or kidney cancer. CDR3 nucleotide sequence: TGTGCCATCAATCCGGGGAAAGACAATGAGCAGTTCTTC. This sequence encodes CAINPGKDNEQFF.